The rows below give T cell receptor beta chains drawn from one sample of a study of blood T cell repertoires in COVID-19. Method: immunoSEQ multiplex PCR; TCRdb's copy keeps in-frame clones and lacks some. The sample has 210,000 or so clones, about 90% seen once. What was sequenced was peripheral blood. The receptors derive from a man aged 35-49 years with active or convalescent COVID-19. Each CDR3 is given with its conserved first and last residue. D genes are given only for firm matches. Some rows have no size entry. The others give once, few or many, or a class for an expanded clone.

v_gene: TRBV5-1
j_gene: TRBJ1-1
abundance: .
d_gene: .
CDR3nt: TGCGCCAGCAGCTTGGCAGGCGGGGGTACTGAAGCTTTCTTT
CDR3aa: CASSLAGGGTEAFF

v_gene: TRBV5-1
j_gene: TRBJ1-5
abundance: .
d_gene: .
CDR3nt: TGCGCCAGCAGCCTTACAGGGATGAATCAGCCCCAGCATTTT
CDR3aa: CASSLTGMNQPQHF

v_gene: TRBV5-1
j_gene: TRBJ2-7
abundance: .
d_gene: TRBD2
CDR3nt: TGCGCCAGCAGCTACGGACTAGCGGGAGCATCCTACGAGCAGTACTTC
CDR3aa: CASSYGLAGASYEQYF

v_gene: TRBV7-8
j_gene: TRBJ1-2
abundance: .
d_gene: .
CDR3nt: TGTGCCAGCAGCTTGACCGGGTCCCGATATGGCTACACCTTC
CDR3aa: CASSLTGSRYGYTF

v_gene: TRBV7-9
j_gene: TRBJ2-7
abundance: .
d_gene: TRBD2
CDR3nt: TGTGCCAGCAGCACCATTCTAGCGGGGGGAGGCGAGCAGTACTTC
CDR3aa: CASSTILAGGGEQYF

v_gene: TRBV7-9
j_gene: TRBJ2-3
abundance: .
d_gene: .
CDR3nt: TGTGCCAGCAGGCAGGGTACGCAGTATTTT
CDR3aa: CASRQGTQYF

v_gene: TRBV2
j_gene: TRBJ1-4
abundance: .
d_gene: .
CDR3nt: TGTGCCAGCAGTTCAGACAGAAAACTGTTTTTT
CDR3aa: CASSSDRKLFF

v_gene: TRBV28
j_gene: TRBJ1-5
abundance: .
d_gene: TRBD1
CDR3nt: TGTGCCAGCAGGACCCAGGGACAGCTCAATCAGCCCCAGCATTTT
CDR3aa: CASRTQGQLNQPQHF

v_gene: TRBV7-6
j_gene: TRBJ1-2
abundance: .
d_gene: .
CDR3nt: TGTGCCAGCAGCGTTAAAGACGGGGGGGGCTATGGCTACACCTTC
CDR3aa: CASSVKDGGGYGYTF

v_gene: TRBV6-2/TRBV6-3
j_gene: TRBJ1-2
abundance: .
d_gene: .
CDR3nt: TGTGCCAGCAGCCCTGGGGGAGAGGGGGTAGGATATGGCTACACCTTC
CDR3aa: CASSPGGEGVGYGYTF

v_gene: TRBV19
j_gene: TRBJ1-1
abundance: once
d_gene: TRBD1
CDR3nt: TGTGCCAGTAGTATTTCTATGACAGGGGGCACTGAAGCTTTCTTT
CDR3aa: CASSISMTGGTEAFF

v_gene: TRBV12-3/TRBV12-4
j_gene: TRBJ2-7
abundance: .
d_gene: .
CDR3nt: TGTGCCAGCAGCAGGGCCCTCTACGAGCAGTACTTC
CDR3aa: CASSRALYEQYF

v_gene: TRBV30
j_gene: TRBJ1-4
abundance: .
d_gene: .
CDR3nt: TGTGCCTGGAGTGAGCGACTGAGTAATGAAAAACTGTTTTTT
CDR3aa: CAWSERLSNEKLFF

v_gene: TRBV6-5
j_gene: TRBJ2-7
abundance: .
d_gene: .
CDR3nt: TGTGCCAGTTCCCGGCCGTCACAGGAGTCCTACGAGCAGTACTTC
CDR3aa: CASSRPSQESYEQYF

v_gene: TRBV7-3
j_gene: TRBJ2-1
abundance: .
d_gene: TRBD1
CDR3nt: TGTGCCAGCAGCTTAAGAGGGGGCCCCTACAATGAGCAGTTCTTC
CDR3aa: CASSLRGGPYNEQFF

v_gene: TRBV6-5
j_gene: TRBJ1-2
abundance: once
d_gene: TRBD1
CDR3nt: TGTGCCAGCAGTCCCCTCGGGACAGGGCTTGGCTACACCTTC
CDR3aa: CASSPLGTGLGYTF

v_gene: TRBV7-9
j_gene: TRBJ2-2
abundance: .
d_gene: TRBD2
CDR3nt: TGTGCCAGCAGCCCCCCGCGGGAGGGCACCGGGGAGCTGTTTTTT
CDR3aa: CASSPPREGTGELFF

v_gene: TRBV6-5
j_gene: TRBJ1-6
abundance: .
d_gene: .
CDR3nt: TGTGCCAGCAGTTCCGGGAGGCAGGGTAGGAATTCACCCCTCCACTTT
CDR3aa: CASSSGRQGRNSPLHF

v_gene: TRBV19
j_gene: TRBJ1-4
abundance: .
d_gene: .
CDR3nt: TGTGCCAGTAGTATAGTCGGGAGCACTGGACTAGACAAACTGTTTTTT
CDR3aa: CASSIVGSTGLDKLFF

v_gene: TRBV7-8
j_gene: TRBJ1-4
abundance: .
d_gene: .
CDR3nt: TGTGCCAGCAGCTTAGTCGGCGGAACAACTAATGAAAAACTGTTTTTT
CDR3aa: CASSLVGGTTNEKLFF

v_gene: TRBV11-1
j_gene: TRBJ2-5
abundance: .
d_gene: TRBD1
CDR3nt: TGTGCCAGTCTCCCCAGTGGACAGGGGTCGGAGACCCAGTACTTC
CDR3aa: CASLPSGQGSETQYF

v_gene: TRBV27
j_gene: TRBJ2-7
abundance: .
d_gene: .
CDR3nt: TGTGCCAGTTGGACCGGGGGAAAGTACGAGCAGTACTTC
CDR3aa: CASWTGGKYEQYF

v_gene: TRBV3-1/TRBV3-2
j_gene: TRBJ1-3
abundance: many
d_gene: .
CDR3nt: TGTGCCAGCAGCCAAGTTGGGGCGCCCGGCTCTGGAAACACCATATATTTT
CDR3aa: CASSQVGAPGSGNTIYF

v_gene: TRBV4-1
j_gene: TRBJ2-7
abundance: few
d_gene: TRBD1
CDR3nt: TGCGCCAGCAGCTGGGGACAGGATACCTACGAGCAGTACTTC
CDR3aa: CASSWGQDTYEQYF

v_gene: TRBV19
j_gene: TRBJ1-2
abundance: .
d_gene: TRBD1
CDR3nt: TGTGCCAGTAGTACCAGACAGGGGGAGTTTTGGGACTATGGCTACACCTTC
CDR3aa: CASSTRQGEFWDYGYTF

v_gene: TRBV10-1
j_gene: TRBJ2-7
abundance: .
d_gene: TRBD1
CDR3nt: TGCGCCAGCAGTGATGGTTCCAGGGGGCCTTGGGAGCAGTACTTC
CDR3aa: CASSDGSRGPWEQYF

v_gene: TRBV28
j_gene: TRBJ2-1
abundance: .
d_gene: .
CDR3nt: TGTGCCAGCAGTTTAGCTGGGCCCACATACAATGAGCAGTTCTTC
CDR3aa: CASSLAGPTYNEQFF

v_gene: TRBV3-1/TRBV3-2
j_gene: TRBJ1-1
abundance: .
d_gene: .
CDR3nt: TGTGCCAGCAGCCGAATGGAAAGGGGGACTGAAGCTTTCTTT
CDR3aa: CASSRMERGTEAFF